Detailed here is one TCR beta chain. Repertoires were generated with immunoSEQ multiplex PCR, while TCRdb's copy carries only in-frame clones and drops some. Here the sample table reports about 190,000 clones. Germline V gene sequence: CDR1 MNHEY, CDR2 SVGEGT. CDR3 length equals 14 residues. V was shortened by 5 bases and J by 6 bases, with 14 bases between the two germline ends. These data originate in a study of control samples from healthy donors and cancer patients. The receptor was isolated from a woman in her 30s in good health. This sequence joins TRBV6-2 or TRBV6-3 and TRBJ2-1; D is perhaps TRBD2 (5 bases). Sequenced: blood. The CDR3 here is CASSQLLEFNEQFF. In DNA, the CDR3 is TGTGCCAGCAGTCAACTACTAGAATTCAATGAGCAGTTCTTC.